The 5 T cell receptor beta chains listed next were all sequenced from one sample in a study of pediatric ulcerative colitis (dated by TCRdb to between 2018 and 2021). The library was generated by the immunoSEQ multiplex PCR assay. In TCRdb, the immuneACCESS table is reduced to in-frame sequences with V and J assigned. These tables do not hold every clone; where another copy was compared, an unresolved V gene accounts for under half, and the others remain unexplained. This sample lists tens of thousands of clones; over 65% were detected once. Together, the top ten hold 5.2% of the sample. Sequencing was done on a sample of blood. The receptors stem from a boy aged 10-17 years with moderate ulcerative colitis.

The chain couples TRBV4-1 to TRBJ2-3; D tentatively reads TRBD1 or TRBD2 (5 bases each). CDR3 length: 21 residues. Germline V gene lookup returns CDR1 MGHRA and CDR2 YSYEKL. V lost 0 bases and J 4 bases, leaving 29 bases between the germline ends. The CDR3 nucleotides are TGCGCCAGCAGCCAAGATGTGCCTATTCGGAGCGCCTCCCTGGGGGCAGATACGCAGTATTTT. Amino acid sequence: CASSQDVPIRSASLGADTQYF.

The rearrangement joins TRBV4-2 to TRBJ2-7; 10 bases match TRBD2. The CDR3 runs to 17 residues. Germline lookup yields CDR1 LGHNA and CDR2 YNFKEQ. After removal of 0 bases from V and 6 bases from J, the junction contained 11 bases not matched to a gene. The CDR3 DNA sequence: TGTGCCAGCAGCCAAGATCCTCCAGCGGGGGGGTCGACCGAGCAGTACTTC. Translated: CASSQDPPAGGSTEQYF.

This chain links TRBV10-3 with TRBJ2-3; TRBD1 matches at 7 bases. Germline assignment: CDR1 ENHRY and CDR2 SYGVKD. V lost 3 bases, J lost 3 bases, and 6 bases stayed unmatched. This CDR3 has 15 residues. The chain's CDR3 is CAISEQGIRTDTQYF. CDR3 bases: TGTGCCATCAGTGAACAGGGGATTAGGACAGATACGCAGTATTTT.

The rearrangement joins TRBV30 to TRBJ2-7; D is perhaps TRBD2 (6 bases). V lost 5 bases and J 3 bases, leaving 8 bases between the germline ends. Germline CDR1 reads GTSNPN; CDR2 reads SVGIG (reference sequence). There are 11 residues in the CDR3. For the CDR3, the DNA is TGTGCCTGGGGGACTCTCTACGAGCAGTACTTC. This codes for CAWGTLYEQYF.

This chain links TRBV11-1 with TRBJ2-7, with TRBD2 matching over 15 bases. The CDR3 is 15 amino acids. Trimming took 5 bases from V and 7 from J; bases not matched to a gene: 6. The V gene's germline CDR1 is SGHAT and CDR2 FQDESV (reference sequence). The CDR3 DNA reads as TGTGCCAGCAGCCGGACTAGCGGGAGGGTCGGTGAGCAGTACTTC. It yields the protein CASSRTSGRVGEQYF.